The rows below give T cell receptor beta chains drawn from one sample of a study of T cell clones after liver transplantation. Assay used: immunoSEQ multiplex PCR; TCRdb lists only in-frame clones, some missing. The sample holds about 8,900 clones, approximately 72% seen once. The sample in question was CD8+ T cells from blood, obtained at the 15-month timepoint. These receptor sequences come from a human patient who received a liver transplant. The graft donor may account for some of the T cells. The CDR3 runs from the conserved cysteine through the conserved F or W. The D gene is left open where the match is weak. Expanded clones get a size class; other rows say once, few or many, or leave the size out.

d_gene	len	v_gene	j_gene	abundance	CDR3nt	CDR3aa
.	15	TRBV9	TRBJ2-7	once	TGTGCCAGCAGCGTAGAAGGCGGACGCTCCTACGAGCAGTACTTC	CASSVEGGRSYEQYF
.	15	TRBV4-1	TRBJ2-2	few	TGCGCCAGCAGCCAAGGGGGGTTCAACACCGGGGAGCTGTTTTTT	CASSQGGFNTGELFF
.	16	TRBV19	TRBJ1-4	.	TGTGCCAGTAGTATAGATGGGGGGGCAACTAATGAAAAACTGTTTTTT	CASSIDGGATNEKLFF
TRBD1	14	TRBV11-2	TRBJ1-2	medium-sized	TGTGCCAGCAGCTTAGAGACGACAGGGAATGGCTACACCTTC	CASSLETTGNGYTF
.	13	TRBV6-5	TRBJ1-1	.	TGTGCCAGCAGTTACTCAGGGGGGGATGAAGCTTTCTTT	CASSYSGGDEAFF
TRBD2	16	TRBV27	TRBJ2-1	.	TGTGCCAGCAGTTTTCTAGCGGGGGGGCCCTACAATGAGCAGTTCTTC	CASSFLAGGPYNEQFF
TRBD2	16	TRBV11-2	TRBJ2-7	.	TGTGCCAGCAGCTTAGTAATGCTAGCGGGCTCCTACGAGCAGTACTTC	CASSLVMLAGSYEQYF
.	15	TRBV5-6	TRBJ1-2	.	TGTGCCAGCAGCTTGGAAGGGGCTCTCGCCTTGGGCTACACCTTC	CASSLEGALALGYTF
TRBD1	15	TRBV19	TRBJ2-7	.	TGTGCCAGTAGCCCTTCCGGGACAGGGCCCTACGAGCAGTACTTC	CASSPSGTGPYEQYF
.	12	TRBV5-4	TRBJ1-1	few	TGTGCCAGCAGCGAAGACAAGTATGAAGCTTTCTTT	CASSEDKYEAFF
.	16	TRBV6-5	TRBJ1-2	.	TGTGCCAGCAGTTTACCGGGACGGTGGATTTACTATGGCTACACCTTC	CASSLPGRWIYYGYTF
.	14	TRBV28	TRBJ1-2	.	TGTGCCAGCAGGGCCCGGGGGCGGAGGGGTGGCTACACCTTC	CASRARGRRGGYTF
.	16	TRBV27	TRBJ2-1	.	TGTGCCAGCAGTCAACCTGACGGGGAAACCTACAATGAGCAGTTCTTC	CASSQPDGETYNEQFF
TRBD1	20	TRBV7-7	TRBJ2-1	.	TGTGCTGACCCCCGACAGGGGGTTTTTCCAGCGGTCGGGATGTACAATGAGCAGTTCTTC	CADPRQGVFPAVGMYNEQFF
TRBD2	20	TRBV6-4	TRBJ2-5	.	TGTGCCAGCAGTGTAAACGGTGGGGGAGGGCTAGCGGGTGTTAAAGAGACCCAGTACTTC	CASSVNGGGGLAGVKETQYF
.	17	TRBV18	TRBJ1-1	.	TGTGCCAGCTCCCCCAGATCCCGACGTAATGGGAACACTGAAGCTTTCTTT	CASSPRSRRNGNTEAFF
.	15	TRBV7-6	TRBJ2-2	.	TGTGCCAGCAGCTTAGGAACAGGGCACACCGGGGAGCTGTTTTTT	CASSLGTGHTGELFF
TRBD1	16	TRBV28	TRBJ1-1	.	TGTGCCAGCAGTTTAAGGGGACAGTCTTTTCTTACTGAAGCTTTCTTT	CASSLRGQSFLTEAFF
.	14	TRBV19	TRBJ1-1	.	TGTGCCAGTAGTATCACAGGGTCGGACACTGAAGCTTTCTTT	CASSITGSDTEAFF
.	15	TRBV2	TRBJ2-3	.	TGTGCCAGCAGTGAAGCCGGGGGTTGGACAGATACGCAGTATTTT	CASSEAGGWTDTQYF
.	15	TRBV5-5	TRBJ2-5	medium-sized	TGTGCCAGCAGCCTGGGGCAACGGCTCCAAGAGACCCAGTACTTC	CASSLGQRLQETQYF